The present entry profiles one T cell receptor (beta chain) with its context. The antigen remains undetermined. The junction and the germline gene differ at one end; a read error may be behind it. Three rounds of nested PCR, following a modified ARM-PCR protocol, produced the TCRbeta library. TCRdb fed the multiplex PCR reads into MiXCR, producing one record per CDR3 protein. The sample yields around 50,000 distinct CDR3 sequences, 64% seen once. The record originates from a study of tumor and adjacent non-tumor tissue in lung cancer. Germline V gene data show CDR1 as MNHNS and CDR2 as SASEGT. This CDR3 contains 12 residues. Study results and limitations: Tumor repertoires had a smaller top 100 clone share than normal lung.

The template was RNA from unsorted bulk tissue. This non-tumor lung sample came from over 3 cm beyond the tumor edge. J is TRBJ2-1 and V is TRBV6-1; D remains ambiguous. The sequenced material came from distant non-tumor lung tissue. The sequence was collected from a woman in her seventies with non-small cell lung cancer. As DNA, the CDR3 is TGTGCCAGCAGTGGATCGGTCGGTGAGCAACTCTTC. It encodes CASSGSVGEQLF.